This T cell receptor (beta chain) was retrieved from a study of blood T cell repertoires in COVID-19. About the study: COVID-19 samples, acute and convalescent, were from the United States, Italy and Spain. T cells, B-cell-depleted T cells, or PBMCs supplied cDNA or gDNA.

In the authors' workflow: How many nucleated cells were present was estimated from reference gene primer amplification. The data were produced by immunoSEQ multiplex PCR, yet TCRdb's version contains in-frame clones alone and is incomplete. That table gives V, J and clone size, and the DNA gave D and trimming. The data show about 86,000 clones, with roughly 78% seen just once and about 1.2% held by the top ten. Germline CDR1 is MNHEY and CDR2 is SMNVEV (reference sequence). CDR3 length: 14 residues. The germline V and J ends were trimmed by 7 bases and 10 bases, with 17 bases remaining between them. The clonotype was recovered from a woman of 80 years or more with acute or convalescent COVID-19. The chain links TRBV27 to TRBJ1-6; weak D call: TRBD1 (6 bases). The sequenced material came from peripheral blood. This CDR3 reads CASTRRGGSSPLHF. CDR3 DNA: TGTGCCAGCACCCGAAGGGGGGGCAGCTCACCCCTCCACTTT.